This T cell receptor beta chain was identified during a study of post-analysis software for immune sequencing data (dated by TCRdb to about 2015). Context from the whole study: Relapsing-remitting, secondary progressive and progressive-relapsing multiple sclerosis were recorded as disease courses, and subtype annotation was lacking for some patients. A subset of samples was prepared in parallel using single-end sample barcoding, then pooled and co-amplified after Illumina adapter ligation. The patient repertoires were compared against 11 previously published healthy control repertoires obtained from donors aged roughly 6 to 28 years. Findings and caveats that apply to the study as a whole: A handful of TRBV segments, including TRBV5-6, TRBV5-1 and TRBV20-1, were significantly more frequent in patients than controls. Compared with controls, multiple sclerosis patients had significantly lower normalized Chao1 diversity, a finding suggesting substantial peripheral T-cell clonal expansion. When samples were clustered directly using the F measure, samples prepared in the same batch co-clustered strongly, which prompted a batch-effect correction. The multiple sclerosis patient group was slightly younger than the control group.

Remarks on this clonotype: This receptor's antigen is unknown. Base qualities were left out, and no much larger clone turns up one base away.

Library preparation used PCR. The listed sequencing device is Illumina HiSeq 2500. To reduce PCR and sequencing biases, unique molecular identifiers were incorporated into the TCR beta cDNA libraries. Roughly 500,000 cDNA molecules were obtained for every 1 to 10 million input T cells, so each molecule roughly corresponded to one T cell. Patient libraries were prepared and sequenced with the same protocol used for the earlier healthy control dataset. Samples belonging to the same batch were prepared together, multiplexed and sequenced on a shared HiSeq lane. Turning to the authors' computational methods: MIGEC handled the raw barcoded reads, throwing out single-read molecular identifier groups before consensus assembly and CDR3 extraction. VDJtools was used for post-analysis of the clonotype tables, and diversity was normalized by down-sampling every dataset to the size of the smallest sample. In repertoire overlap clustering, CDR3 amino acid sequences, but not nucleotide sequences, were matched to correct batch-related cross-sample contamination. Using fastp at Q25 and MiXCR, TCRdb reprocessed the public reads and kept productive beta chains. Rows with a matching CDR3 protein are joined into one entry that keeps the most common DNA and genes. TCRdb assigned the V and J calls; the authors' analysis was not used. This sample is represented by 380,000 or so distinct CDR3 sequences; less than 40% of them were singletons. Of the sample, about an eighth is held by the ten largest clones.

TCR beta repertoires were profiled from peripheral blood of 13 young patients with multiple sclerosis to demonstrate the VDJtools post-analysis software. Multiple sclerosis patients were children and adolescents aged about 6 to 15 years. The CDR3 runs 17 amino acids, cysteine and phenylalanine included. Kept here is only the CDR3 DNA, which spans 51 bases and is read in frame from base 1. Germline trimming: 0 bases from V, 1 base from J; junction bases outside gene matches: 4. The germline V gene sets CDR1 to LGHNA and CDR2 to YSLEER. The rearranged segments are TRBV4-3 and TRBJ2-2; 8 of the junction bases match TRBD1. The sample comprised blood. The TCR sequence derives from a girl under 18 with multiple sclerosis. The CDR3 in this case is CASSQDGQGLNTGELFF. The bases read TGCGCCAGCAGCCAAGATGGACAGGGCCTGAACACCGGGGAGCTGTTTTTT.